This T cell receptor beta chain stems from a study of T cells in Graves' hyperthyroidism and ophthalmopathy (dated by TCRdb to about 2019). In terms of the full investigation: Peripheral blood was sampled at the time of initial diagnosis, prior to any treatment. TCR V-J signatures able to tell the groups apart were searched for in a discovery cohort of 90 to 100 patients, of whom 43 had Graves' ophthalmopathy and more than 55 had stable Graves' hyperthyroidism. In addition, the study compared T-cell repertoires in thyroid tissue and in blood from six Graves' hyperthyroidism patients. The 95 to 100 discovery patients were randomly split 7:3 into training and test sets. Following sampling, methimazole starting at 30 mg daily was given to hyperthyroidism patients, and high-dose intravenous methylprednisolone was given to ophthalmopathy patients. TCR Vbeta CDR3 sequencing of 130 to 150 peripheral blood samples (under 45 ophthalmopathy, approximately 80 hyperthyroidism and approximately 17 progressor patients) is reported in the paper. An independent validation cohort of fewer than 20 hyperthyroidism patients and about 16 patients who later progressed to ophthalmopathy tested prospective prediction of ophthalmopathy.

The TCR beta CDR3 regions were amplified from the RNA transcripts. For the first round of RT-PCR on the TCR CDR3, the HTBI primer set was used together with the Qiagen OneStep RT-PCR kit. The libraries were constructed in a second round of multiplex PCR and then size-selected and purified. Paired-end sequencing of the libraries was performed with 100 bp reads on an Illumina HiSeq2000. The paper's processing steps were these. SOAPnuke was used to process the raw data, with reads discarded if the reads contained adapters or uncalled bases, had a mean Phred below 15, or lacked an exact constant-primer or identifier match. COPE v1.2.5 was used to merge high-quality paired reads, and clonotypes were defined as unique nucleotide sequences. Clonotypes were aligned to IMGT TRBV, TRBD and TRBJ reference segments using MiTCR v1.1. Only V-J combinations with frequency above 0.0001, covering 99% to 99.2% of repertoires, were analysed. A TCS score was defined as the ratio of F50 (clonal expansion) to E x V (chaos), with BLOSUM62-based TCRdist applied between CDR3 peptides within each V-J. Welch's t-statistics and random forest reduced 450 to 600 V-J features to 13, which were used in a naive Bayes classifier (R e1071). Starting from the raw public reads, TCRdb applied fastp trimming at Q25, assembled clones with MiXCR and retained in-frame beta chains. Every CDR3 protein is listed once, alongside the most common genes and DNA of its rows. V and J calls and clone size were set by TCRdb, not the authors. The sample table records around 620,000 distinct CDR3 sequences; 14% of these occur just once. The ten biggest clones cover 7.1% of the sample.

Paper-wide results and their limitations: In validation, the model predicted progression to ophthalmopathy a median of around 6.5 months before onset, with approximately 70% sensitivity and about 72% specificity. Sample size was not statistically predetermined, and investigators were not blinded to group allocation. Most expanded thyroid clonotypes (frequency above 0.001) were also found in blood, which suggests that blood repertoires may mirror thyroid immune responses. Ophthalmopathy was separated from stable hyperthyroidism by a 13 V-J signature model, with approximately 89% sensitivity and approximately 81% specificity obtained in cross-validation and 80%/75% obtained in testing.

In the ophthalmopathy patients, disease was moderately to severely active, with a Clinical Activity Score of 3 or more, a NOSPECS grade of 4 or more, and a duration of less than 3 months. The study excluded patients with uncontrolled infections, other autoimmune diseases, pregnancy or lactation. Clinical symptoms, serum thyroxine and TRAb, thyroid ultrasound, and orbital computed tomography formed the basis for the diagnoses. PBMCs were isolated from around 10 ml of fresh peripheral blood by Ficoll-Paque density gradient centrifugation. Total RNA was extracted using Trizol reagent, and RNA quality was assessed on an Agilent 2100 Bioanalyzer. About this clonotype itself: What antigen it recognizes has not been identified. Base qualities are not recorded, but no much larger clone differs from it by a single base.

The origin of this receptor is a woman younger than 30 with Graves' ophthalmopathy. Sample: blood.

The nucleotide sequence is given as TGTGCCAGCAGCGTAGAAGGGATTAGTTCACCCCTCCACTTT. Its protein reads: CASSVEGISSPLHF. This chain is built from TRBV9 and TRBJ1-6; no D gene call is confident. Per the germline V gene, SGDLS is the CDR1 and YYNGEE is the CDR2. V loses 0 bases, J loses 9 bases, and the germline ends lie 10 bases apart. From cysteine to phenylalanine, the CDR3 is 14 amino acids long. Kept here is only the CDR3 DNA, which spans 42 bases and is read in frame from base 1.